These 28 T cell receptor beta chains originate from one sample sequenced in a study of CD8 T cells in Susac syndrome (dated by TCRdb to the late 2010s). The method was the immunoSEQ multiplex PCR assay. RNA was extracted using the RNeasy kit, and roughly 0.5 to 1 ug of the RNA was reverse transcribed with random hexamers. Clones were called with MiXCR by TCRdb after fastp trimmed the public reads at Q25, and only in-frame beta chains were retained. Each entry merges the rows of one CDR3 protein and shows their most common DNA and genes. The sample yields 150,000 to 200,000 distinct CDR3 sequences; 85% to 95% were counted once. The top ten clones comprise around 0.13% of the sample. The sequencing sample was made of CD4+ T cells from PBMCs. The receptors here all came from a human donor in good health.

The gene calls are TRBV11-2 and TRBJ1-1, with a weak D call TRBD1 (5 bases). Trimming shortened V by 1 base and J by 10 bases, and 16 bases separated the two germline ends. This CDR3 comprises 14 residues. CDR1 is SGHAT and CDR2 is FQNNGV in the germline V gene. The CDR3 here is CASSLGGGGLGAFF. The CDR3 DNA sequence: TGTGCCAGCAGCTTAGGGGGCGGGGGTTTGGGAGCTTTCTTT.

The rearrangement uses TRBV18 and TRBJ2-3, with 10 bases matching TRBD2. Losses at the gene ends were 0 bases for V and 5 bases for J; bases not matched to a gene: 5. CDR3 length: 16 amino acids. Germline CDR1 and CDR2: KGHSH and LQKENI. The CDR3 loop is CASSPPYTSGEDTQYF. The CDR3 DNA follows: TGTGCCAGCTCACCACCTTATACTAGCGGGGAAGATACGCAGTATTTT.

The chain has TRBV19 and TRBJ1-5; D not certain. This CDR3 is 12 amino acids long. Trimming pared 5 bases from V and 10 bases from J, leaving 12 bases between. The germline CDR1 and CDR2 sequences are LNHDA and SQIVND (reference sequence). The CDR3 loop is CASSSPPGPQHF. The CDR3 DNA sequence: TGTGCCAGTAGTTCCCCACCCGGCCCCCAGCATTTT.

The chain combines TRBV18 with TRBJ1-2, with D hard to call. The germline CDR1 and CDR2 sequences are KGHSH and LQKENI. The length of the CDR3 is 13 residues. The V end lost 2 bases, the J end lost 3 bases, and 7 bases lay between the germline ends. CDR3 region: CASSPGQHYGYTF. CDR3 nucleotide sequence: TGTGCCAGCTCACCAGGGCAGCACTATGGCTACACCTTC. Looking up the rest from reference TRBV18 and TRBJ1-2 gives the full variable domain: NAGVMQNPRHLVRRRGQEARLRCSPMKGHSHVYWYRQLPEEGLKFMVYLQKENIIDESGMPKERFSAEFPKEGPSILRIQQVVRGDSAAYFCASSPGQHYGYTFGSGTRLTVV.

J is TRBJ2-1 and V is TRBV2; 12 bases match TRBD2. This CDR3 has 15 residues. CDR1 and CDR2 (germline): SNHLY, FYNNEI. V dropped 8 bases and J dropped 7; count of bases not matched to a gene: 9. In DNA, the CDR3 is TGTGCCAGCCAACTACTAGCGGGGGGCACGAATGAGCAGTTCTTC. It specifies CASQLLAGGTNEQFF.

The V gene is TRBV7-6, the J gene TRBJ1-5; 11 bases match TRBD1. The CDR3 has 15 residues. Germline CDR1 and CDR2: SGHVS and FNYEAQ. The ends lost 3 bases at V and 6 bases at J; junction bases unmatched: 4. DNA for the CDR3: TGTGCCAGCAGCTTTGGGACAGGGGGAAGTCAGCCCCAGCATTTT. The encoded protein is CASSFGTGGSQPQHF.

The rearrangement joins TRBV7-9 to TRBJ1-4, with D perhaps TRBD1 (5 bases). Germline CDR1 reads SEHNR; CDR2 reads FQNEAQ (reference sequence). This CDR3 is built from 14 residues. Trimming took off 0 bases at V and 6 bases at J, with 8 bases between the two ends. Here the CDR3 DNA reads TGTGCCAGCAGCTTAGCCCGGGACGATGAAAAACTGTTTTTT. This encodes CASSLARDDEKLFF.

The V and J genes are TRBV15 and TRBJ2-7; D might be TRBD2 (6 bases). From germline, CDR1 is LNHNV and CDR2 YYDKDF (reference sequence). The CDR3 runs 15 residues. V lost 7 bases to trimming and J lost 6 bases, with 22 bases between them. CDR3 coding DNA: TGTGCCACCACCATTGGGGGACTGGGAGTGGGCGAGCAGTACTTC. Protein: CATTIGGLGVGEQYF.

The rearrangement uses TRBV14 and TRBJ2-2; TRBD1 aligns across 8 bases. Trimming removed 4 bases from V and 6 bases from J; junction bases left unmatched: 7. The CDR3 consists of 15 residues. Germline V gene sequence: CDR1 SGHDN, CDR2 FVKESK. The chain's CDR3 is CASSPWTGTAGELFF. The DNA for the CDR3 is TGTGCCAGCAGCCCTTGGACAGGGACAGCCGGGGAGCTGTTTTTT.

The V gene is TRBV6-6, the J gene TRBJ1-2, with D perhaps TRBD1 (5 bases). The CDR3 sequence is 14 residues long. Germline lookup yields CDR1 MNHNY and CDR2 SVGAGI (reference sequence). V was clipped by 0 bases and J by 3 bases, with 8 bases between them. CDR3 nucleotide sequence: TGTGCCAGCAGTTACTCGAGAGGGGACTATGGCTACACCTTC. This translates into CASSYSRGDYGYTF.

The CDR3 region is CSVQGGTGGTDTQYF. In DNA form, the CDR3 reads TGCAGCGTCCAAGGAGGGACAGGAGGCACAGATACGCAGTATTTT. The chain is built from TRBV29-1 and TRBJ2-3, with 8 bases matching TRBD1. The V gene's germline CDR1 is SQVTM and CDR2 ANQGSEA. The CDR3 totals 15 residues. The trim removed 6 bases at V and 1 base at J, leaving 9 bases unmatched.

The CDR3 region has the DNA TGTGCCAGCAGTGAGCTTGGGAACTATGGCTACACCTTC. Translation gives CASSELGNYGYTF. The rearrangement links TRBV6-1 to TRBJ1-2; D is undetermined. The CDR3 length is 13 residues. Between the trimmed V and J ends, which lost 3 bases and 2 bases, there was a span of 7 bases. CDR1 MNHNS and CDR2 SASEGT come from the germline V gene.

The chain links TRBV30 to TRBJ1-4, with D hard to call. Germline CDR1 is GTSNPN and CDR2 is SVGIG (reference sequence). Between the trimmed V and J ends, which lost 3 bases and 12 bases, there was a span of 17 bases. The CDR3 extends over 13 amino acids. DNA for the CDR3: TGTGCCTGGAGCTTTGTTGCAGGCAGACAACTGTTTTTT. Amino acid sequence: CAWSFVAGRQLFF.

The V gene is TRBV3-1, the J gene TRBJ1-2; D unresolved. The CDR3 covers 16 residues. The germline V and J ends were trimmed by 1 base and 1 base, with 13 bases remaining between them. From germline, CDR1 is LGHDT and CDR2 YNNKEL (reference sequence). The CDR3, as DNA: TGTGCCAGCAGCCAAGGGGGAAAGGCCGTTAACTATGGCTACACCTTC. As protein: CASSQGGKAVNYGYTF.

This chain's CDR3 is CASSPGTDLNIQYF. CDR3 DNA sequence: TGTGCCAGCAGCCCCGGGACAGACTTAAACATTCAGTACTTC. The chain uses TRBV12-3 or TRBV12-4 and TRBJ2-4; 7 nucleotides agree with TRBD1. After removal of 6 bases from V and 6 bases from J, the junction contained 8 bases not matched to a gene. This CDR3 has 14 amino acids.

This clonotype was observed a handful of times. One end of the junction varies from germline; a read error may be responsible. The chain carries TRBV5-1 and TRBJ2-5, with a tentative D call TRBD1 (5 bases). The CDR3 sequence is 14 residues long. CDR1 is SGHRS, CDR2 YFSETQ, per germline. The CDR3 DNA sequence: TGCGCCAGCAACTTGGGGCAGACCCAAGAGACCCAGTACTTC. Its protein is CASNLGQTQETQYF.

This chain links TRBV25-1 with TRBJ1-2; D is perhaps TRBD1 (5 bases). From germline, CDR1 is MGHDK and CDR2 SYGVNS. Deletions cut 6 bases from V and 5 bases from J, with 13 bases between. CDR3 length: 13 amino acids. In DNA, the CDR3 is TGTGCCAGCAGGGGGGTAGATATTTATGGCTACACCTTC. It translates to CASRGVDIYGYTF.

In the case of this clonotype: The junction and the germline gene differ at one end; a read error may be behind it. This chain links TRBV20-1 with TRBJ1-4, with a possible D match to TRBD1 (5 bases). The CDR3 runs 13 residues. Per germline, CDR1 DFQATT and CDR2 SNEGSKA (reference sequence). CDR3 sequence (DNA): TGCAGTGCTTCCGGGACGGGCTTCGAAAAACTTTTTTTT. Its protein product is CSASGTGFEKLFF.

The V call is TRBV5-6, the J call TRBJ1-5, with D possibly matching TRBD1 (5 bases). The CDR3 sequence is 16 residues long. Germline V lookup: CDR1 SGHDT, CDR2 YYEEEE. The V and J ends lost 0 bases and 5 bases respectively, with 15 bases between them. The CDR3, as DNA: TGTGCCAGCAGCTTGGCGGCAGGGTCTCACTATCAGCCCCAGCATTTT. Residues: CASSLAAGSHYQPQHF.

The chain joins TRBV7-2 to TRBJ1-4; D unresolved. Germline CDR1 SGHTA, CDR2 FQGNSA. The CDR3 covers 12 residues. V dropped 5 bases and J dropped 5 bases, with 6 bases sitting between them. CDR3 in amino acids: CASSQGNEKLFF. CDR3 DNA: TGTGCCAGCAGCCAAGGGAATGAAAAACTGTTTTTT.

The gene calls are TRBV6-5 and TRBJ1-6; D not resolved. Trimming stripped 0 bases from V and 3 bases from J, with 12 bases between. CDR3 length equals 17 residues. The germline gives CDR1 MNHEY, CDR2 SVGAGI. CDR3 sequence: CASSYSFGGSYNSPLHF. CDR3 DNA: TGTGCCAGCAGTTACTCGTTTGGTGGCAGCTATAATTCACCCCTCCACTTT.

V and J are TRBV6-5 and TRBJ1-4; D is undetermined. V was cut by 5 bases and J by 7 bases, with 11 bases left in between. Germline CDR1 reads MNHEY; CDR2 reads SVGAGI. This CDR3 has 13 amino acids. The CDR3 coding sequence is TGTGCCAGCAGTCCCGAGACACTTGAAAAACTGTTTTTT. Translated, it gives CASSPETLEKLFF.

The chain is built from TRBV27 and TRBJ1-1; 11 nucleotides line up with TRBD1. V dropped 5 bases and J dropped 4; count of bases not matched to a gene: 3. CDR3 length equals 14 residues. Germline loops: CDR1 MNHEY, CDR2 SMNVEV (reference sequence). CDR3 sequence (DNA): TGTGCCAGCAGTCTTGGGACAGGGGGCACTGAAGCTTTCTTT. The encoded protein is CASSLGTGGTEAFF.

The chain combines TRBV18 with TRBJ2-7, with TRBD1 identical over 7 bases. CDR3 length: 15 residues. The trim removed 3 bases at V and 7 bases at J, leaving 12 bases unmatched. The germline V gene encodes CDR1 KGHSH and CDR2 LQKENI. The CDR3 DNA reads TGTGCCAGCTCACCTATGGACAGGACCCGCGGGGAGCAGTACTTC. Protein sequence: CASSPMDRTRGEQYF.

This sequence joins TRBV29-1 and TRBJ2-1; 9 bases map to TRBD2. Germline values: CDR1 SQVTM, CDR2 ANQGSEA. The V and J ends lost 0 bases and 7 bases, in that order; junction bases with no gene match: 7. The CDR3 spans 15 residues. CDR3 sequence reads: CSVEEPGLAKNEQFF. CDR3 nucleotide sequence: TGCAGCGTTGAAGAACCGGGACTAGCAAAAAATGAGCAGTTCTTC.

This clonotype was seen just once. The CDR3 reads CASSQPGQGASEEKLFF. Written as DNA, the CDR3 is TGCGCCAGCAGTCAACCAGGACAGGGGGCGTCCGAGGAAAAACTGTTTTTT. The chain links TRBV23-1 to TRBJ1-4, with 11 bases fitting TRBD1. TRBV23-1 is an open reading frame whose function is uncertain. The CDR3 spans 17 residues. V dropped 2 bases and J dropped 8; count of bases not matched to a gene: 10.

V is TRBV5-4 and J is TRBJ2-3; 7 nucleotides line up with TRBD1. The J segment lost 5 bases and the V segment lost 4 bases, leaving 10 bases of the junction unmatched. There are 15 residues in the CDR3. Germline assignment: CDR1 SGHNT and CDR2 YYREEE (reference sequence). The CDR3 DNA reads TGTGCCAGCAGCCCGACCACCACAGGGGAAGATACGCAGTATTTT. Its protein product is CASSPTTTGEDTQYF.

The chain carries TRBV5-4 and TRBJ1-2, with 7 bases aligning to TRBD1. Trimming took 3 bases from V and 4 from J; bases not matched to a gene: 6. This CDR3 spans 14 amino acids. The germline CDR1 and CDR2 sequences are SGHNT and YYREEE (reference sequence). The CDR3 protein is CASSSMTGPYGYTF. DNA for the CDR3: TGTGCCAGCAGCTCCATGACAGGGCCCTATGGCTACACCTTC.